A single sample gave rise to the 22 T cell receptor beta chains below, sequenced in a study of siplizumab effects on memory and regulatory T cells. Data came from immunoSEQ multiplex PCR; TCRdb stores just in-frame clones and leaves some out. This table holds fewer than 110,000 clones, 80% to 95% found once. Sequencing was done on a sample of non-Treg CD4+ T cells sorted from blood. The receptors stem from a human donor in good health.

V and J are TRBV29-1 and TRBJ1-2; no clear D. This CDR3 has 10 amino acids. Germline-derived CDR1 and CDR2 are SQVTM and ANQGSEA. V lost 3 bases and J lost 3, with 2 bases in between. This CDR3 reads CSVDYYGYTF. Written as DNA, the CDR3 is TGCAGCGTTGATTACTATGGCTACACCTTC.

This clone has only one observation. The V call is TRBV19, the J call TRBJ1-1, with 7 bases that match TRBD1. This CDR3 region has 14 residues. The V and J ends lost 5 bases and 5 bases, in that order; junction bases with no gene match: 8. Germline lookup yields CDR1 LNHDA and CDR2 SQIVND (reference sequence). The CDR3 nucleotides are TGTGCCAGTAGTCCCCCACAGGGGCGTACTGAAGCTTTCTTT. Translation: CASSPPQGRTEAFF.

The gene calls are TRBV4-2 and TRBJ2-5; D is possibly TRBD1 (6 bases). The CDR3 has 15 amino acids. Looked up from germline, CDR1 is LGHNA and CDR2 is YNFKEQ. Trimming took off 4 bases at V and 1 base at J, with 13 bases between the two ends. CDR3 DNA: TGTGCCAGCAGCCCAGCCAGGGGTCCCCAAGAGACCCAGTACTTC. It specifies CASSPARGPQETQYF.

The chain is built from TRBV6-6 and TRBJ2-7, with TRBD1 identical over 7 bases. Germline V lookup: CDR1 MNHNY, CDR2 SVGAGI (reference sequence). The CDR3 sequence is 12 residues long. With V trimmed by 10 bases and J by 2 bases, 5 bases remained unmatched. The CDR3 nucleotides are TGTGCCACCTACAGGGGTCCCTACGAGCAGTACTTC. Its translation: CATYRGPYEQYF.

The rearrangement links TRBV6-1 to TRBJ1-2, with TRBD1 matching 7 bases. Germline CDR1 and CDR2: MNHNS and SASEGT. V shed 10 bases and J 6 bases; nucleotides not matched to a gene: 8. The CDR3 contains 12 residues. The DNA for the CDR3 is TGTGCCACCCACCAGGGGGGCCATGGCTACACCTTC. Translating it yields CATHQGGHGYTF.

The chain carries TRBV5-1 and TRBJ2-3; 11 bases line up with TRBD2. With 4 bases clipped from V and 2 bases from J, the junction kept 6 bases outside the gene matches. The CDR3 loop spans 16 amino acids. Germline V CDR1 and CDR2: SGHRS, YFSETQ. Written as DNA, the CDR3 is TGCGCCAGCAGCGGGGGACTAGCGGCCTTCACAGATACGCAGTATTTT. The encoded protein is CASSGGLAAFTDTQYF.

The genes are TRBV5-1 and TRBJ1-2, with D perhaps TRBD1 (6 bases). Per germline, CDR1 SGHRS and CDR2 YFSETQ. Trimming removed 3 bases at V and 2 bases at J, with 14 bases between. This CDR3 contains 15 residues. CDR3 coding DNA: TGCGCCAGCAGCTCCCTAGGACAGTCCAACTATGGCTACACCTTC. This sequence encodes CASSSLGQSNYGYTF.

The table lists this clone with a count of one. CDR3 sequence (DNA): TGTGCCAGCACCCTATATGCTGGGACTAGCACAGATACGCAGTATTTT. Its translation: CASTLYAGTSTDTQYF. The rearrangement links TRBV28 to TRBJ2-3; tentative D call: TRBD2 (6 bases). Trimming cost V 7 bases and J 0 bases, with 17 bases left between them. Germline lookup yields CDR1 MDHEN and CDR2 SYDVKM. The CDR3 runs 16 residues.

The chain is built from TRBV29-1 and TRBJ2-5; D is unclear. Germline CDR1 and CDR2: SQVTM and ANQGSEA. The ends were cut back, 5 bases at V and 5 bases at J, with 15 bases in the middle. The CDR3 has 13 residues. The CDR3 DNA follows: TGCAGCGTTTTCGGCCGAGCTGTCGAGACCCAGTACTTC. Protein: CSVFGRAVETQYF.

The chain links TRBV5-6 to TRBJ2-1; TRBD2 matches 7 bases. The CDR3 extends over 15 amino acids. V trimming: 4 bases; J trimming: 3 bases; junction bases outside the gene matches: 7. The V gene's germline CDR1 is SGHDT and CDR2 YYEEEE. The CDR3 spells CASSTGGGIYNEQFF. As DNA, the CDR3 is TGTGCCAGCAGCACGGGAGGAGGGATCTACAATGAGCAGTTCTTC.

This clone was seen only a few times. CDR3 amino acids: CASSATGYEQYF. The CDR3 nucleotides are TGTGCCAGCTCAGCGACAGGGTACGAGCAGTACTTC. The J gene is TRBJ2-7, the V gene TRBV18; 7 nucleotides agree with TRBD1. The CDR3 is 12 residues long. From germline, CDR1 is KGHSH and CDR2 LQKENI. The J segment lost 4 bases and the V segment lost 5 bases, leaving 2 bases of the junction unmatched.

This clone was counted once. This chain connects TRBV6-5 to TRBJ2-7; no reliable D call. CDR3 length: 14 residues. CDR1 is MNHEY, CDR2 SVGAGI, per germline. V gave up 6 bases and J gave up 5 bases, with 17 bases separating them. CDR3 loop: CASSQPSNPHEQYF. The CDR3 coding sequence is TGTGCCAGCAGCCAACCTAGTAACCCCCACGAGCAGTACTTC.

This clone was recorded only once. The chain uses TRBV30 and TRBJ1-5; no clear D. The CDR3 contains 12 residues. Trimming stripped 1 base from V and 9 bases from J, with 10 bases between. In germline, CDR1 is GTSNPN, CDR2 SVGIG (reference sequence). CDR3 protein: CAWSGTGGPQHF. CDR3 bases: TGTGCCTGGAGTGGCACCGGAGGGCCCCAGCATTTT.

The CDR3 sequence is CASRSSGVPYNEQFF. The CDR3 DNA reads as TGTGCCAGCAGATCGAGCGGGGTCCCATACAATGAGCAGTTCTTC. The rearrangement links TRBV6-5 to TRBJ2-1, with TRBD2 identical over 7 bases. CDR1 is MNHEY, CDR2 SVGAGI, per germline. J gave up 4 bases and V 6 bases, and 9 bases lay outside the gene matches. The CDR3 loop spans 15 amino acids.

V gene TRBV4-2 combines with J gene TRBJ2-5, with 13 bases that match TRBD2. Germline loops: CDR1 LGHNA, CDR2 YNFKEQ. The CDR3 spans 16 residues. The V gene end was trimmed by 1 base and the J gene end by 4 bases; junction bases not matched to a gene: 3. The CDR3 reads CASSQALAGGRETQYF. The CDR3 nucleotides are TGTGCCAGCAGCCAAGCACTAGCGGGAGGGCGAGAGACCCAGTACTTC.

The chain links TRBV2 to TRBJ2-3, with a tentative D call TRBD2 (6 bases). Trimming shortened V by 3 bases and J by 3 bases, and 13 bases separated the two germline ends. Germline values: CDR1 SNHLY, CDR2 FYNNEI. The CDR3 loop spans 15 amino acids. In DNA form, the CDR3 reads TGTGCCAGCAGTGAGGCGGGAATGGCGACAGATACGCAGTATTTT. It codes for CASSEAGMATDTQYF.

The chain joins TRBV6-1 to TRBJ2-3; D ambiguous. Germline V gives CDR1 MNHNS, CDR2 SASEGT. The CDR3 has 13 amino acids. Trimming left V 7 bases short and J 3 bases short, with 11 bases between. The CDR3 nucleotides read TGTGCCAGCACCGAATGGGTAACAGATACGCAGTATTTT. The encoded protein is CASTEWVTDTQYF.

The chain couples TRBV30 to TRBJ2-1; TRBD2 might be the D (5 bases). The CDR3 contains 11 residues. Germline values: CDR1 GTSNPN, CDR2 SVGIG (reference sequence). Trimming cost V 0 bases and J 14 bases, with 11 bases left between them. CDR3 nucleotides: TGTGCCTGGAGTGTAATCCGGGAAGAGTTCTTC. This sequence encodes CAWSVIREEFF.

This sequence joins TRBV5-1 and TRBJ2-2; 7 bases match TRBD2. V trimming: 0 bases; J trimming: 5 bases; junction bases outside the gene matches: 4. Germline V CDR1 and CDR2: SGHRS, YFSETQ. The CDR3 runs 15 residues. In nucleotides, the CDR3 is TGCGCCAGCAGCTTGGGTCCTAGCGGTACCGGGGAGCTGTTTTTT. Translated: CASSLGPSGTGELFF.

This clone was detected a few times. This chain connects TRBV2 to TRBJ2-1; D may be TRBD2 (6 bases). The V end lost 2 bases, the J end lost 7 bases, and 12 bases lay between the germline ends. Germline lookup yields CDR1 SNHLY and CDR2 FYNNEI. The CDR3 is made up of 14 amino acids. DNA for the CDR3: TGTGCCAGCAGTGAAAGGCGAGGAGGGAATGAGCAGTTCTTC. It encodes CASSERRGGNEQFF.

The chain joins TRBV4-2 to TRBJ2-1; TRBD1 might be the D (6 bases). The CDR3 covers 13 residues. The germline V gene encodes CDR1 LGHNA and CDR2 YNFKEQ. Trimming cost V 1 base and J 7 bases, with 8 bases left between them. CDR3: CASSQAQGNEQFF. In nucleotides, the CDR3 is TGTGCCAGCAGCCAAGCACAGGGAAATGAGCAGTTCTTC.

V is TRBV19 and J is TRBJ1-5; 7 bases are shared with TRBD1. The germline V gene has CDR1 LNHDA and CDR2 SQIVND (reference sequence). The CDR3 spans 18 residues. Unmatched junction bases numbered 19, after V lost 11 bases and J lost 0 bases. CDR3 sequence: CASTPGQTATFSNQPQHF. For the CDR3, the DNA is TGTGCCTCTACGCCGGGACAGACGGCTACTTTTAGCAATCAGCCCCAGCATTTT.